These T cell receptor beta chains were read from a single sample in a study of T-cell memory formation after mild COVID-19. MiXCR was run by TCRdb on the 5' RACE reads, yielding one entry per CDR3 protein. The table lists about 150,000 distinct CDR3 sequences, under 30% of them singletons. Sequencing was done on a sample of PBMCs or a T cell subset sorted from them (not recorded which). The receptors were gathered from an adult woman who had mild COVID-19 (a few samples of this study predate the infection). Cell type and time point are not known. The CDR3 runs from the conserved cysteine through the conserved F or W. The D gene is left open where the match is weak. Only some rows state a clone size, as once, few, many or a class for expanded clones.

j_gene: TRBJ1-2
d_gene: -
v_gene: TRBV3-1
abundance: few
len: 14
CDR3aa: CASSQDWRNYGYTF
CDR3nt: TGTGCCAGCAGCCAAGACTGGCGGAACTATGGCTACACCTTC

j_gene: TRBJ2-7
d_gene: -
v_gene: TRBV27
abundance: -
len: 16
CDR3aa: CASSPRSTESSYEQYF
CDR3nt: TGTGCCAGCAGTCCGCGATCGACGGAAAGCTCCTACGAGCAGTACTTC

j_gene: TRBJ1-1
d_gene: TRBD1
v_gene: TRBV6-2/TRBV6-3
abundance: -
len: 16
CDR3aa: CASSFGTGGPNTEAFF
CDR3nt: TGTGCCAGCAGTTTTGGGACAGGGGGCCCTAACACTGAAGCTTTCTTT

j_gene: TRBJ2-7
d_gene: TRBD2
v_gene: TRBV29-1
abundance: many
len: 14
CDR3aa: CSVELAGGSYEQYF
CDR3nt: TGCAGCGTTGAGTTAGCGGGAGGCTCCTACGAGCAGTACTTC

j_gene: TRBJ2-1
d_gene: TRBD2
v_gene: TRBV9
abundance: once
len: 17
CDR3aa: CASSDGGADVQGNEQFF
CDR3nt: TGTGCCAGCAGCGACGGGGGGGCGGACGTCCAGGGCAATGAGCAGTTCTTC

j_gene: TRBJ2-2
d_gene: TRBD2
v_gene: TRBV4-2
abundance: -
len: 17
CDR3aa: CASSQDPGLAHTGELFF
CDR3nt: TGTGCCAGCAGCCAGGATCCGGGACTAGCGCACACCGGGGAGCTGTTTTTT

j_gene: TRBJ2-1
d_gene: TRBD2
v_gene: TRBV20-1
abundance: few
len: 16
CDR3aa: CSATGLAGNNYNEQFF
CDR3nt: TGCAGTGCCACGGGACTAGCGGGAAATAATTACAATGAGCAGTTCTTC

j_gene: TRBJ2-1
d_gene: TRBD2
v_gene: TRBV13
abundance: -
len: 13
CDR3aa: CASSDGGRPEQFF
CDR3nt: TGTGCCAGCAGCGACGGCGGGAGGCCAGAGCAGTTCTTC

j_gene: TRBJ1-1
d_gene: -
v_gene: TRBV4-2
abundance: -
len: 14
CDR3aa: CASSHDRNRRGAFF
CDR3nt: TGTGCCAGCAGCCATGACAGGAACCGACGTGGGGCTTTCTTT

j_gene: TRBJ1-4
d_gene: -
v_gene: TRBV28
abundance: few
len: 13
CDR3aa: CASSPRGWQKLFF
CDR3nt: TGTGCCAGCAGCCCCCGAGGGTGGCAGAAACTGTTTTTT

j_gene: TRBJ2-1
d_gene: -
v_gene: TRBV7-9
abundance: -
len: 17
CDR3aa: CASSPRMRQVAHNEQFF
CDR3nt: TGTGCCAGCAGCCCGCGGATGAGGCAAGTCGCCCACAATGAGCAGTTCTTC

j_gene: TRBJ2-1
d_gene: -
v_gene: TRBV9
abundance: few
len: 15
CDR3aa: CASSEHSGLRNEQFF
CDR3nt: TGTGCCAGCAGCGAGCATTCTGGACTCCGGAATGAGCAGTTCTTC

j_gene: TRBJ1-6
d_gene: TRBD1
v_gene: TRBV6-2/TRBV6-3
abundance: few
len: 16
CDR3aa: CASSYLRDSYNSPLHF
CDR3nt: TGTGCCAGCAGTTACCTTCGGGACAGCTATAATTCACCCCTCCACTTT

j_gene: TRBJ1-1
d_gene: -
v_gene: TRBV27
abundance: few
len: 15
CDR3aa: CASSLYATANTEAFF
CDR3nt: TGTGCCAGCAGTTTATACGCGACGGCGAACACTGAAGCTTTCTTT

j_gene: TRBJ2-1
d_gene: -
v_gene: TRBV9
abundance: -
len: 15
CDR3aa: CASSVEGGTDNEQFF
CDR3nt: TGTGCCAGCAGCGTAGAGGGGGGGACAGACAATGAGCAGTTCTTC

j_gene: TRBJ1-5
d_gene: -
v_gene: TRBV6-4
abundance: -
len: 14
CDR3aa: CASSDGESNQPQHF
CDR3nt: TGTGCCAGCAGTGACGGGGAAAGCAATCAGCCCCAGCATTTT

j_gene: TRBJ1-1
d_gene: -
v_gene: TRBV30
abundance: -
len: 12
CDR3aa: CAWSLGVNEAFF
CDR3nt: TGTGCCTGGAGTTTAGGGGTGAATGAAGCTTTCTTT

j_gene: TRBJ2-3
d_gene: -
v_gene: TRBV15
abundance: -
len: 14
CDR3aa: CATSDLVVGDTQYF
CDR3nt: TGTGCCACCAGTGACTTAGTGGTGGGAGATACGCAGTATTTT

j_gene: TRBJ2-3
d_gene: TRBD2
v_gene: TRBV15
abundance: few
len: 18
CDR3aa: CATSRAQAGGPVTDTQYF
CDR3nt: TGTGCCACCAGCAGAGCACAGGCGGGGGGGCCGGTAACAGATACGCAGTATTTT

j_gene: TRBJ1-5
d_gene: TRBD1
v_gene: TRBV7-8
abundance: -
len: 16
CDR3aa: CASSPDRTGYVQPQHF
CDR3nt: TGTGCCAGCAGCCCAGATCGGACAGGGTACGTTCAGCCCCAGCATTTT

j_gene: TRBJ2-7
d_gene: -
v_gene: TRBV6-5
abundance: -
len: 12
CDR3aa: CASRGLAYEQYF
CDR3nt: TGTGCCAGTAGAGGCCTAGCCTACGAGCAGTACTTC

j_gene: TRBJ2-1
d_gene: TRBD2
v_gene: TRBV12-3/TRBV12-4
abundance: -
len: 12
CDR3aa: CASRWDYGEQFF
CDR3nt: TGTGCCAGCAGGTGGGACTACGGTGAGCAGTTCTTC

j_gene: TRBJ1-2
d_gene: -
v_gene: TRBV20-1
abundance: few
len: 14
CDR3aa: CSARDLHSPSGYTF
CDR3nt: TGCAGTGCTAGAGATCTTCACAGCCCCTCTGGCTACACCTTC

j_gene: TRBJ2-5
d_gene: TRBD2
v_gene: TRBV7-6
abundance: -
len: 17
CDR3aa: CASSSSPAGGYQETQYF
CDR3nt: TGTGCCAGCAGCTCCTCCCCAGCGGGAGGGTACCAAGAGACCCAGTACTTC

j_gene: TRBJ2-1
d_gene: -
v_gene: TRBV7-8
abundance: -
len: 12
CDR3aa: CASSPNYGEQFF
CDR3nt: TGTGCCAGCAGCCCTAACTATGGTGAGCAGTTCTTC

j_gene: TRBJ2-3
d_gene: TRBD2
v_gene: TRBV7-9
abundance: few
len: 17
CDR3aa: CASSPPELAASTDTQYF
CDR3nt: TGTGCCAGCAGCCCCCCCGAACTAGCGGCTAGCACAGATACGCAGTATTTT

j_gene: TRBJ2-7
d_gene: TRBD1
v_gene: TRBV20-1
abundance: few
len: 12
CDR3aa: CSAWAGGYEQYF
CDR3nt: TGCAGTGCTTGGGCAGGGGGCTACGAGCAGTACTTC

j_gene: TRBJ1-6
d_gene: TRBD1
v_gene: TRBV15
abundance: -
len: 17
CDR3aa: CATSRVFVTGVNSPLHF
CDR3nt: TGTGCCACCAGCAGAGTATTCGTAACAGGGGTAAATTCACCACTCCACTTT

j_gene: TRBJ1-3
d_gene: TRBD1
v_gene: TRBV6-2/TRBV6-3
abundance: -
len: 15
CDR3aa: CASSYRDRVGNTIYF
CDR3nt: TGTGCCAGCAGTTACCGGGACAGGGTGGGAAACACCATATATTTT

j_gene: TRBJ2-3
d_gene: -
v_gene: TRBV9
abundance: -
len: 18
CDR3aa: CASSVPSAGASNTDTQYF
CDR3nt: TGTGCCAGCAGCGTCCCTTCCGCGGGGGCGTCGAACACAGATACGCAGTATTTT

j_gene: TRBJ2-7
d_gene: -
v_gene: TRBV7-9
abundance: -
len: 15
CDR3aa: CASSSPRQRSYEQYF
CDR3nt: TGTGCCAGCAGCTCCCCGAGACAACGCTCCTACGAGCAGTACTTC

j_gene: TRBJ2-2
d_gene: -
v_gene: TRBV5-1
abundance: -
len: 12
CDR3aa: CASSLYSLELFF
CDR3nt: TGCGCCAGCAGCTTGTATTCCCTAGAGCTGTTTTTT

j_gene: TRBJ2-1
d_gene: -
v_gene: TRBV12-3/TRBV12-4
abundance: few
len: 15
CDR3aa: CASSLQGPSYNEQFF
CDR3nt: TGTGCCAGCAGTCTACAGGGACCCTCCTACAATGAGCAGTTCTTC

j_gene: TRBJ2-1
d_gene: TRBD2
v_gene: TRBV5-1
abundance: few
len: 15
CDR3aa: CASSPGTSEYNEQFF
CDR3nt: TGCGCCAGCAGCCCCGGGACTAGCGAGTACAATGAGCAGTTCTTC

j_gene: TRBJ2-7
d_gene: TRBD2
v_gene: TRBV7-6
abundance: medium-sized
len: 15
CDR3aa: CASSQGSGGTYEQYF
CDR3nt: TGTGCCAGCAGCCAGGGTAGCGGGGGAACCTACGAGCAGTACTTC

j_gene: TRBJ2-5
d_gene: -
v_gene: TRBV24-1
abundance: few
len: 17
CDR3aa: CATSAEGDTWPEETQYF
CDR3nt: TGTGCCACCAGTGCCGAAGGGGACACCTGGCCCGAGGAGACCCAGTACTTC

j_gene: TRBJ2-7
d_gene: -
v_gene: TRBV6-2/TRBV6-3
abundance: few
len: 12
CDR3aa: CASSYLGLEQYF
CDR3nt: TGTGCCAGCAGTTACTTGGGCTTGGAGCAGTACTTC

j_gene: TRBJ2-1
d_gene: TRBD2
v_gene: TRBV7-9
abundance: -
len: 15
CDR3aa: CASSLLAGGRNEQFF
CDR3nt: TGTGCCAGCAGCCTCCTAGCGGGAGGGCGCAATGAGCAGTTCTTC

j_gene: TRBJ2-1
d_gene: -
v_gene: TRBV7-9
abundance: -
len: 16
CDR3aa: CASSPPRDDTYNEQFF
CDR3nt: TGTGCCAGCAGCCCGCCTAGAGACGACACCTACAATGAGCAGTTCTTC

j_gene: TRBJ1-3
d_gene: TRBD1
v_gene: TRBV20-1
abundance: -
len: 11
CDR3aa: CSAWQGDTIYF
CDR3nt: TGCAGTGCTTGGCAGGGGGACACCATATATTTT

j_gene: TRBJ2-3
d_gene: -
v_gene: TRBV4-1
abundance: -
len: 14
CDR3aa: CASSQDGRDDTQYF
CDR3nt: TGCGCCAGCAGCCAAGATGGGAGAGACGATACGCAGTATTTT

j_gene: TRBJ2-3
d_gene: TRBD2
v_gene: TRBV6-4
abundance: many
len: 15
CDR3aa: CASSATSGGSDTQYF
CDR3nt: TGTGCCAGCAGTGCGACTAGCGGGGGATCAGATACGCAGTATTTT

j_gene: TRBJ2-2
d_gene: -
v_gene: TRBV7-3
abundance: few
len: 14
CDR3aa: CASSFGRVPGELFF
CDR3nt: TGTGCCAGCAGCTTCGGCAGGGTCCCCGGGGAGCTGTTTTTT

j_gene: TRBJ1-2
d_gene: -
v_gene: TRBV30
abundance: -
len: 13
CDR3aa: CAWGYGGDYGYTF
CDR3nt: TGTGCCTGGGGCTACGGGGGGGACTATGGCTACACCTTC

j_gene: TRBJ2-3
d_gene: -
v_gene: TRBV15
abundance: -
len: 16
CDR3aa: CATSSSRAISEDTQYF
CDR3nt: TGTGCCACCAGCAGTAGCCGAGCGATTAGTGAAGATACGCAGTATTTT

j_gene: TRBJ2-3
d_gene: TRBD1
v_gene: TRBV28
abundance: -
len: 15
CDR3aa: CASSRDRGTPDTQYF
CDR3nt: TGTGCCAGCAGTAGGGACAGGGGGACCCCAGATACGCAGTATTTT

j_gene: TRBJ2-7
d_gene: -
v_gene: TRBV7-7
abundance: -
len: 13
CDR3aa: CASSLDSSSEQYF
CDR3nt: TGTGCCAGCAGCCTCGACAGTTCCTCCGAGCAGTACTTC

j_gene: TRBJ2-6
d_gene: TRBD2
v_gene: TRBV9
abundance: -
len: 16
CDR3aa: CASSPSGGGGANVLTF
CDR3nt: TGTGCCAGCAGCCCTTCGGGGGGAGGTGGGGCCAACGTCCTGACTTTC

j_gene: TRBJ1-1
d_gene: -
v_gene: TRBV12-3/TRBV12-4
abundance: -
len: 15
CDR3aa: CASSLAIRGNTEAFF
CDR3nt: TGTGCCAGCAGTTTAGCGATCAGGGGGAACACTGAAGCTTTCTTT

j_gene: TRBJ2-3
d_gene: TRBD2
v_gene: TRBV7-6
abundance: -
len: 15
CDR3aa: CASSLARSGGALQYF
CDR3nt: TGTGCCAGCAGCTTAGCGCGTAGCGGGGGGGCTTTGCAGTATTTT